This T cell receptor beta chain originates from a study of blood T cell repertoires in COVID-19. Across the whole study: COVID-19 samples, acute and convalescent, were from the United States, Italy and Spain. Nucleic acid was either cDNA or gDNA, and it came from T cells, B-cell-depleted T cells, or PBMCs.

Trimming shortened V by 9 bases and J by 3 bases, and 17 bases separated the two germline ends. Germline V gives CDR1 SGHNT, CDR2 YENEEA. The CDR3 contains 14 residues. Per the study methods: Reference gene primer amplification in the assay estimated nucleated cell counts. Profiling relied on immunoSEQ multiplex PCR, and the TCRdb table lists in-frame clones only, not all of them. From that table come the V and J calls and clone size; the DNA was used to work out D and trimming. The sample yields approximately 150,000 clones, around 80% seen once. The sample comprised peripheral blood. This chain connects TRBV11-3 to TRBJ2-5; D unclear. The sequence was obtained from a woman aged 70 to 79 with acute or convalescent COVID-19. CDR3 DNA: TGTGCCAGAAACCGCATGTACGGAGAAGAGACCCAGTACTTC. Translation gives CARNRMYGEETQYF.